The T cell receptor (beta chain) under discussion was sequenced for a study of cytomegalovirus exposure and HLA in healthy donors. The PCR contained 60 Vbeta and 13 Jbeta primers. The repertoire was sequenced with immunoSEQ multiplex PCR; TCRdb's copy has only in-frame clones and lacks some. The sample lists roughly 190,000 clones; roughly 80% were seen once. The CDR3 extends over 15 amino acids. Unmatched junction bases numbered 3, after V lost 0 bases and J lost 3 bases. CDR1 and CDR2 from the germline V gene are GTSNPN and SVGIG (reference sequence). V and J are TRBV30 and TRBJ1-5; 9 bases line up with TRBD1. This TCR came from a female donor in good health and CMV-seronegative. Specimen: PBMCs. CDR3 DNA: TGTGCCTGGAGTGTGACAGGGGGTGTCAATCAGCCCCAGCATTTT. Protein sequence: CAWSVTGGVNQPQHF.